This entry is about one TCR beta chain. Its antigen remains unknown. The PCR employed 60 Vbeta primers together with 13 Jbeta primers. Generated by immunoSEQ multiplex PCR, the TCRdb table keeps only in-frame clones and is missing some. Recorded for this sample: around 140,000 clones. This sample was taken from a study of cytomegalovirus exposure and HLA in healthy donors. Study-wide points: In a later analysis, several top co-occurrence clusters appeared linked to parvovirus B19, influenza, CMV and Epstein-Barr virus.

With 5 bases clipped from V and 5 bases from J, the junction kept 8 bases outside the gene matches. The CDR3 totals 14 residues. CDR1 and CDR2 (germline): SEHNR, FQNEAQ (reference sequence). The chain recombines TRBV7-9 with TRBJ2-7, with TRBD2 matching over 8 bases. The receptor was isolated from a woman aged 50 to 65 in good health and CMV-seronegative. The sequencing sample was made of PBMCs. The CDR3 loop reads CASSPSGGLDEQYF. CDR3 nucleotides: TGTGCCAGCAGCCCAAGCGGGGGCTTAGACGAGCAGTACTTC.